This TCR beta chain was identified during a study of T cell responses to AZD1222 COVID-19 vaccine. This clone was counted between two and nine times. Profiled with immunoSEQ multiplex PCR; TCRdb holds only in-frame clones, not every one. There are about 73,000 clones in the sample; 80% to 90% occur only once, and over 7.5% lies in the top ten. The V and J ends lost 2 bases and 3 bases respectively, with 19 bases between them. This CDR3 region has 17 residues. Per the germline V gene, CDR1 is GTSNPN and CDR2 is SVGIG (reference sequence). The chain links TRBV30 to TRBJ1-4; the D is unclear. The source of this sequence is an adult who received the AZD1222 COVID-19 vaccine. This material consisted of peripheral blood, taken 28 days after the second AZD1222 dose. The CDR3, as DNA: TGTGCCTGGAGTCCCGAAAGACTCCGGTGGGCTAATGAAAAACTGTTTTTT. Its protein product is CAWSPERLRWANEKLFF.